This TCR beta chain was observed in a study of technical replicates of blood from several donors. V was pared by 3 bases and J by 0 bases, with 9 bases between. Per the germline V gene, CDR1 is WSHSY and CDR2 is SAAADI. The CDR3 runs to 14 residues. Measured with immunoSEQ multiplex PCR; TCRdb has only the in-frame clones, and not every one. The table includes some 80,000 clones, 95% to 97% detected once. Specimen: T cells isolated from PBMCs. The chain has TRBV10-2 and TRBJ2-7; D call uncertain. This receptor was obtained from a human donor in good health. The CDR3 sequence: CASSDRYLSYEQYF. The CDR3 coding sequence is TGCGCCAGCAGTGATCGGTATCTCTCCTACGAGCAGTACTTC.